The 23 T cell receptor beta chains reported below all come from one sample, sequenced in a study of cytomegalovirus exposure and HLA in healthy donors. This PCR relied on a set of 60 Vbeta primers and 13 Jbeta primers. Clones were read by immunoSEQ multiplex PCR, and TCRdb kept only the in-frame ones, dropping some. Of about 97,000 clones in the sample, roughly 79% were seen once. Sequences were obtained from PBMCs. The source of these receptors is a man in his forties in good health and CMV-seronegative.

The J gene is TRBJ1-6, the V gene TRBV2; maybe TRBD1 (6 bases). The CDR3 is 14 amino acids. In germline, CDR1 is SNHLY, CDR2 FYNNEI. V shed 6 bases and J shed 7 bases, with 13 bases lying between them. The CDR3 DNA reads as TGTGCCAGCAGGGACACAGGGTGGAATTCACCCCTCCACTTT. Translation gives CASRDTGWNSPLHF.

The chain couples TRBV5-1 to TRBJ1-2; no clear D. V dropped 4 bases and J dropped 1 base, with 11 bases sitting between them. CDR1 SGHRS and CDR2 YFSETQ come from the germline V gene. The CDR3 runs to 14 residues. As DNA, the CDR3 is TGCGCCAGCAGCCGGGGTAGGGATAACTATGGCTACACCTTC. Translated, it gives CASSRGRDNYGYTF.

This rearrangement joins TRBV15 to TRBJ1-6, with TRBD1 as a possible D gene (5 bases). This CDR3 has 17 amino acids. CDR1 is LNHNV and CDR2 is YYDKDF in the germline V gene (reference sequence). V lost 6 bases and J 0 bases, leaving 15 bases between the germline ends. The CDR3 DNA reads TGTGCCACCAGGGCGACCCAGGGAAGCTCCTATAATTCACCCCTCCACTTT. It is translated as CATRATQGSSYNSPLHF.

CDR3 sequence: CASSKAAQGGNEQFF. The CDR3 DNA follows: TGTGCCAGCAGCAAAGCAGCCCAGGGGGGCAATGAGCAGTTCTTC. This sequence joins TRBV21-1 and TRBJ2-1; the D call of TRBD1 is as the table states it, not checked on the DNA. TRBV21-1 corresponds to a pseudogene. The CDR3 length is 15 residues.

As DNA, the CDR3 is TGTGCCATCAGCACCCGCAGAGACAGGGTTGATGGCTACACCTTC. The encoded protein is CAISTRRDRVDGYTF. V and J are TRBV10-3 and TRBJ1-2; TRBD1 matches at 7 bases. Per germline, CDR1 ENHRY and CDR2 SYGVKD. Losses at the gene ends were 6 bases for V and 6 bases for J; bases not matched to a gene: 13. The CDR3 length is 15 residues.

J is TRBJ1-2 and V is TRBV27; TRBD1 aligns across 10 bases. Germline V gives CDR1 MNHEY, CDR2 SMNVEV (reference sequence). This CDR3 has 13 residues. Germline trimming cut 3 bases from V and 8 bases from J; bases unmatched to any gene: 3. The CDR3 reads CASSFGQGGGYTF. The CDR3 DNA reads as TGTGCCAGCAGTTTCGGACAGGGGGGCGGCTACACCTTC.

This chain links TRBV7-2 with TRBJ2-2; a possible D gene is TRBD1 (6 bases). The CDR3 sequence is 16 residues long. Trimming stripped 3 bases from V and 6 bases from J, with 17 bases between. Germline V gives CDR1 SGHTA, CDR2 FQGNSA. CDR3 coding DNA: TGTGCCAGCAGCTTGCAACAGGGAAAATCGGCCGGGGAGCTGTTTTTT. It specifies CASSLQQGKSAGELFF. Together with reference TRBV7-2 and TRBJ2-2, the CDR3 gives the full variable domain: GAGVSQSPSNKVTEKGKDVELRCDPISGHTALYWYRQSLGQGLEFLIYFQGNSAPDKSGLPSDRFSAERTGGSVSTLTIQRTQQEDSAVYLCASSLQQGKSAGELFFGEGSRLTVL.

This chain connects TRBV30 to TRBJ2-2, with 10 bases fitting TRBD1. Per the germline V gene, CDR1 is GTSNPN and CDR2 is SVGIG (reference sequence). This CDR3 is built from 13 residues. The J segment lost 3 bases and the V segment lost 7 bases, leaving 2 bases of the junction unmatched. The CDR3 region has the DNA TGTGCCTCGGGACAGGGGTACACCGGGGAGCTGTTTTTT. It translates to CASGQGYTGELFF. Drawing the rest from reference TRBV30 and TRBJ2-2, the complete variable domain is SQTIHQWPATLVQPVGSPLSLECTVEGTSNPNLYWYRQAAGRGLQLLFYSVGIGQISSEVPQNLSASRPQDRQFILSSKKLLLSDSGFYLCASGQGYTGELFFGEGSRLTVL.

A remark on this clone: Other DNA variants within this sample encode the same CDR3. The chain has TRBV10-1 and TRBJ2-1, with 8 bases aligning to TRBD1. CDR3 length equals 16 residues. Germline CDR1 reads WNHNN; CDR2 reads SYGVQD (reference sequence). The V and J ends lost 5 bases and 6 bases, in that order; junction bases with no gene match: 12. CDR3 amino acids: CASSTFRDRGFNEQFF. Here the CDR3 DNA reads TGCGCCAGCAGTACCTTCCGAGACAGGGGTTTCAATGAGCAGTTCTTC.

The chain's CDR3 is CASSFRGTSYEQYF. The CDR3 DNA reads TGTGCCAGCAGCTTTCGGGGGACCTCCTACGAGCAGTACTTC. This chain connects TRBV7-9 to TRBJ2-7, with D perhaps TRBD2 (6 bases). The germline gives CDR1 SEHNR, CDR2 FQNEAQ (reference sequence). The CDR3 is 14 residues long. V lost 3 bases and J 0 bases, leaving 9 bases between the germline ends.

The chain's CDR3 is CASRLSGAIDNEQFF. CDR3 nucleotides: TGTGCCAGCAGGCTCAGCGGGGCCATCGACAATGAGCAGTTCTTC. The chain joins TRBV6-5 to TRBJ2-1; TRBD2 matches 7 bases. After removal of 6 bases from V and 5 bases from J, the junction contained 10 bases not matched to a gene. Germline values: CDR1 MNHEY, CDR2 SVGAGI. The CDR3 sequence is 15 residues long.

J is TRBJ2-3 and V is TRBV4-3, with TRBD2 matching over 9 bases. The trim removed 3 bases at V and 5 bases at J, leaving 6 bases unmatched. The V gene's germline CDR1 is LGHNA and CDR2 YSLEER. This CDR3 has 15 residues. Written as DNA, the CDR3 is TGCGCCAGCAGCCAGGGTAGCGGGGGATTAGATACGCAGTATTTT. It is translated as CASSQGSGGLDTQYF.

This clone was detected only once. The V call is TRBV29-1, the J call TRBJ2-2, with D possibly being TRBD1 (6 bases). This CDR3 region has 11 residues. V was shortened by 5 bases and J by 9 bases, with 10 bases between the two germline ends. The germline V gene encodes CDR1 SQVTM and CDR2 ANQGSEA. In DNA form, the CDR3 reads TGCAGCGTTTCTCAGGGGAGGGAGCTGTTTTTT. It translates to CSVSQGRELFF.

This clone has more than one count but fewer than ten. Here the CDR3 reads CASSSGTGNTEAFF. In DNA form, the CDR3 reads TGCGCCAGCAGCTCCGGGACAGGGAACACTGAAGCTTTCTTT. The chain couples TRBV5-1 to TRBJ1-1; 8 bases match TRBD1. The CDR3 length is 14 residues. From germline, CDR1 is SGHRS and CDR2 YFSETQ. V shed 3 bases, J shed 1 base, and the junction held 2 bases outside the gene matches.

The chain combines TRBV9 with TRBJ1-2; a possible D gene is TRBD1 (5 bases). This CDR3 contains 14 residues. Per the germline V gene, CDR1 is SGDLS and CDR2 is YYNGEE. The V end lost 3 bases, the J end lost 0 bases, and 9 bases lay between the germline ends. In DNA form, the CDR3 reads TGTGCCAGCAGCGCCCGACAGACTAACTATGGCTACACCTTC. It specifies CASSARQTNYGYTF.

This chain connects TRBV27 to TRBJ1-2; 11 nucleotides align to TRBD1. The V gene end was trimmed by 4 bases and the J gene end by 5 bases; junction bases not matched to a gene: 15. Germline V gene data show CDR1 as MNHEY and CDR2 as SMNVEV (reference sequence). The CDR3 loop spans 18 amino acids. The DNA for the CDR3 is TGTGCCAGCAGTTCGGGTGACGGGACAGGGGGAATATGGTATGGCTACACCTTC. Translating it yields CASSSGDGTGGIWYGYTF.

This clone has a single count. The V and J genes are TRBV2 and TRBJ1-2; D is uncertain. This CDR3 contains 12 residues. Germline V CDR1 and CDR2: SNHLY, FYNNEI. V lost 7 bases to trimming and J lost 8 bases, with 14 bases between them. The CDR3 here is CASNFDRGGYTF. The DNA for the CDR3 is TGTGCCAGCAACTTCGATAGAGGGGGCTACACCTTC.

This chain connects TRBV10-1 to TRBJ1-4; a possible D gene is TRBD1 (6 bases). This CDR3 is 15 amino acids long. CDR1 is WNHNN, CDR2 SYGVQD, per germline (reference sequence). Trimming shortened V by 7 bases and J by 0 bases, and 12 bases separated the two germline ends. Written as DNA, the CDR3 is TGCGCCAGCAAAGGACAGAAGGCAACTAATGAAAAACTGTTTTTT. Residues: CASKGQKATNEKLFF.

J is TRBJ2-5 and V is TRBV5-5; D may be TRBD1 (6 bases). Germline V CDR1 and CDR2: SGHKS, YYEKEE (reference sequence). With 2 bases removed from V and 5 bases from J, the gap between germline ends came to 10 bases. The CDR3 spans 13 residues. CDR3 region: CASSFRGAETQYF. The CDR3 nucleotides read TGTGCCAGCAGCTTCAGGGGAGCGGAGACCCAGTACTTC.

This clone showed up just once. The genes are TRBV11-1 and TRBJ2-2, with TRBD1 matching over 7 bases. Germline loops: CDR1 SGHAT, CDR2 FQDESV (reference sequence). J gave up 4 bases and V 1 base, and 3 bases lay outside the gene matches. The CDR3 has 15 amino acids. CDR3 protein: CASSLVDRATGELFF. In DNA, the CDR3 is TGTGCCAGCAGCTTAGTTGACAGGGCCACCGGGGAGCTGTTTTTT. Full variable domain (rest looked up from reference TRBV11-1 and TRBJ2-2): EAEVAQSPRYKITEKSQAVAFWCDPISGHATLYWYRQILGQGPELLVQFQDESVVDDSQLPKDRFSAERLKGVDSTLKIQPAELGDSAMYLCASSLVDRATGELFFGEGSRLTVL.

CDR3 protein: CASGTTGQGEYSNQPQHF. As DNA, the CDR3 is TGTGCTAGTGGTACCACGGGACAGGGCGAGTATAGCAATCAGCCCCAGCATTTT. The chain recombines TRBV12-5 with TRBJ1-5; TRBD1 agrees at 9 bases. V was clipped by 5 bases and J by 0 bases; unmatched bases: 11. Germline CDR1 and CDR2: LGHNT and FRNRAP. This CDR3 is built from 18 residues.

V gene TRBV6-1 combines with J gene TRBJ2-3; a possible D gene is TRBD2 (7 bases). CDR1 and CDR2 from the germline V gene are MNHNS and SASEGT. This CDR3 contains 13 residues. V dropped 8 bases and J dropped 1 base, with 10 bases sitting between them. The CDR3 DNA is TGTGCCAGCCGGGGGGCCGGCACAGATACGCAGTATTTT. This sequence encodes CASRGAGTDTQYF.

V is TRBV9 and J is TRBJ1-4, with D hard to call. CDR3 length: 16 residues. CDR1 is SGDLS and CDR2 is YYNGEE in the germline V gene. V was clipped by 0 bases and J by 7 bases, with 16 bases between them. This chain's CDR3 is CASSVVYSRRREKLFF. Written as DNA, the CDR3 is TGTGCCAGCAGCGTAGTTTACAGCCGACGGCGTGAAAAACTGTTTTTT.